These 29 T cell receptor beta chains were all obtained from the same sample, sequenced in a study of T cell repertoires in cytomegalovirus infection. Via MiXCR, TCRdb re-called the reads, giving one row per CDR3 protein. This sample has about 74,000 distinct CDR3 sequences, with roughly 28% found just once. Their cognate antigens are unknown. Sequenced here: CD8+ T cells from cultured PBMCs, sampled from culture after CMV antigen stimulation. These TCRs come from a human donor in good health (CMV status not recorded). Some clones in this sample may be carry-over from other donors' samples.

The table lists this clonotype with a count of one. The chain joins TRBV6-2 or TRBV6-3 to TRBJ2-7; D possibly corresponds to TRBD2 (6 bases). In germline, CDR1 is MNHEY, CDR2 SVGEGT. This CDR3 has 16 amino acids. The V end lost 2 bases, the J end lost 2 bases, and 16 bases lay between the germline ends. DNA of the CDR3: TGTGCCAGCAGTTACCGGCGGCTAGCGACAACCTACGAGCAGTACTTC. This gives the protein CASSYRRLATTYEQYF.

This clonotype has a handful of counts. The chain uses TRBV12-3 or TRBV12-4 and TRBJ2-5; D is possibly TRBD2 (6 bases). The ends were cut back, 2 bases at V and 2 bases at J, with 12 bases in the middle. This CDR3 is 15 amino acids long. The CDR3 protein is CASSLTSGLQETQYF. The CDR3 DNA follows: TGTGCCAGCAGTTTAACCTCGGGACTGCAAGAGACCCAGTACTTC.

The chain combines TRBV20-1 with TRBJ2-1; TRBD1 might be the D (5 bases). V shed 0 bases and J shed 7 bases, with 13 bases lying between them. This CDR3 has 14 residues. CDR1 is DFQATT and CDR2 is SNEGSKA in the germline V gene (reference sequence). The CDR3 here is CSAREAREGNEQFF. The CDR3 nucleotides are TGCAGTGCTAGAGAGGCCAGGGAAGGGAATGAGCAGTTCTTC.

This clonotype has a handful of counts. The J gene is TRBJ1-2, the V gene TRBV7-4, with 7 bases that match TRBD1. Germline CDR1 and CDR2: SGHVT and SQSDAQ. With V trimmed by 8 bases and J by 4 bases, 10 bases remained unmatched. The CDR3 is made up of 14 amino acids. In DNA form, the CDR3 reads TGTGCCAGCGAGACTGTACAGGGGCTCTATGGCTACACCTTC. As protein: CASETVQGLYGYTF.

This clonotype was seen at least ten times. The chain carries TRBV14 and TRBJ2-3; 14 positions match TRBD2. Germline V gives CDR1 SGHDN, CDR2 FVKESK. J gave up 4 bases and V 4 bases, and 4 bases lay outside the gene matches. This CDR3 has 16 residues. The CDR3 DNA is TGTGCCAGCAGCCTCGGGACTAGCGGGGGCCCAGATACGCAGTATTTT. Amino acid sequence: CASSLGTSGGPDTQYF.

The table lists this clonotype with a few counts. The chain links TRBV4-3 to TRBJ2-3, with TRBD1 identical over 8 bases. The trim removed 4 bases at V and 0 bases at J, leaving 6 bases unmatched. CDR1 is LGHNA, CDR2 YSLEER, per germline. The CDR3 runs 16 residues. DNA for the CDR3: TGCGCCAGCAGCCCCGACAGGGGCCCTAGCACAGATACGCAGTATTTT. This translates into CASSPDRGPSTDTQYF.

Only a few counts were recorded for this clonotype. This chain uses TRBV20-1 with TRBJ1-1, with D perhaps TRBD1 (5 bases). The CDR3 is 14 amino acids. V lost 0 bases, J lost 0 bases, and 8 bases lay in between. The germline gives CDR1 DFQATT, CDR2 SNEGSKA (reference sequence). CDR3 in amino acids: CSAREGTMNTEAFF. The DNA for the CDR3 is TGCAGTGCTAGAGAGGGGACTATGAACACTGAAGCTTTCTTT.

At least ten counts were recorded for this clonotype. The chain has TRBV25-1 and TRBJ1-5; D ambiguous. V was shortened by 1 base and J by 4 bases, with 2 bases between the two germline ends. The CDR3 is made up of 12 amino acids. The germline gives CDR1 MGHDK, CDR2 SYGVNS. CDR3 residues: CASSELNQPQHF. CDR3 DNA sequence: TGTGCCAGCAGTGAATTGAATCAGCCCCAGCATTTT.

This clonotype was seen more than once but under ten times. The chain recombines TRBV6-2 or TRBV6-3 with TRBJ2-1; D possibly uses TRBD1 or TRBD2 (5 bases each). This CDR3 comprises 13 residues. In germline, CDR1 is MNHEY, CDR2 SVGEGT. Deletions cut 2 bases from V and 4 bases from J, with 6 bases between. The chain's CDR3 is CASSYGGYNEQFF. The CDR3 nucleotides are TGTGCCAGCAGTTACGGGGGATACAATGAGCAGTTCTTC.

This clonotype was found many times. This rearrangement joins TRBV7-2 to TRBJ2-1; D remains ambiguous. CDR1 and CDR2 from the germline V gene are SGHTA and FQGNSA. V was cut by 5 bases and J by 3 bases, with 11 bases left in between. This CDR3 has 14 residues. As DNA, the CDR3 is TGTGCCAGCAGCCTCCTCGGATTCTACAATGAGCAGTTCTTC. Its translation is CASSLLGFYNEQFF.

In DNA, the CDR3 is TGTGCCAGCAGCTCCTCGTCCGGGGGGCAATCGGATTCACCCCTCCACTTT. Translating it yields CASSSSSGGQSDSPLHF. J is TRBJ1-6 and V is TRBV13, with a tentative D call TRBD1 (6 bases). Trimming removed 4 bases at V and 8 bases at J, with 21 bases between. The CDR3 totals 17 residues. Germline V gives CDR1 PRHDT, CDR2 FYEKMQ (reference sequence).

This chain joins TRBV2 and TRBJ2-7; no clear D gene. V was shortened by 0 bases and J by 3 bases, with 12 bases between the two germline ends. There are 15 residues in the CDR3. Germline V gene data show CDR1 as SNHLY and CDR2 as FYNNEI. In nucleotides, the CDR3 is TGTGCCAGCAGTGAAGCTTGGGCGGTCAACTACGAGCAGTACTTC. Encoded protein: CASSEAWAVNYEQYF.

Details on this clonotype: Just one base apart from a much larger clone, this may be a read error. CDR3 residues: CVSRKARANSYEQYF. The CDR3 DNA follows: TGTGTCAGCAGAAAGGCGCGGGCCAACTCCTACGAGCAGTACTTC. J is TRBJ2-7 and V is TRBV6-2 or TRBV6-3; the D gene is possibly TRBD2 (5 bases). Germline V gene sequence: CDR1 MNHEY, CDR2 SVGEGT. The CDR3 covers 15 residues.

The genes are TRBV14 and TRBJ2-1; tentatively, D is TRBD2 (6 bases). The germline V and J ends were trimmed by 4 bases and 11 bases, with 15 bases remaining between them. Germline CDR1 is SGHDN and CDR2 is FVKESK. The CDR3 runs to 13 residues. The CDR3 protein is CASSPTSSAQQFF. The CDR3 DNA reads as TGTGCCAGCAGCCCTACTAGCTCTGCGCAGCAGTTCTTC.

The count of this clonotype is one. This chain uses TRBV27 with TRBJ1-1, with a possible D match to TRBD1 (6 bases). This CDR3 spans 19 amino acids. Trimming stripped 6 bases from V and 6 bases from J, with 32 bases between. CDR1 and CDR2 from the germline V gene are MNHEY and SMNVEV (reference sequence). CDR3 DNA: TGTGCCAGCAGATTTGCTTGGGGGGCAAGTCGCGGCACCGGAGCTGAAGCTTTCTTT. Translated, it gives CASRFAWGASRGTGAEAFF.

This clonotype was seen at least ten times. The V gene is TRBV9, the J gene TRBJ2-7; 11 nucleotides line up with TRBD2. This CDR3 has 15 residues. The V gene end was trimmed by 4 bases and the J gene end by 5 bases; junction bases not matched to a gene: 8. Germline V CDR1 and CDR2: SGDLS, YYNGEE. For the CDR3, the DNA is TGTGCCAGCAGCAGCAGATATAGCGGGGGGGACGAGCAGTACTTC. This gives the protein CASSSRYSGGDEQYF.

The chain couples TRBV7-2 to TRBJ1-2; 11 bases map to TRBD1. CDR3 length: 16 residues. Germline V gene data show CDR1 as SGHTA and CDR2 as FQGNSA. V lost 3 bases to trimming and J lost 8 bases; unmatched junction nucleotides: 11. CDR3 residues: CASSFPGDRGTKGYTF. In DNA, the CDR3 is TGTGCCAGCAGCTTTCCCGGGGACAGGGGGACCAAGGGCTACACCTTC. The variable domain in full, with the rest retrieved from reference TRBV7-2 and TRBJ1-2, is GAGVSQSPSNKVTEKGKDVELRCDPISGHTALYWYRQSLGQGLEFLIYFQGNSAPDKSGLPSDRFSAERTGGSVSTLTIQRTQQEDSAVYLCASSFPGDRGTKGYTFGSGTRLTVV.

This clonotype was seen at least ten times. The genes are TRBV7-9 and TRBJ2-3; D might be TRBD2 (5 bases). The CDR3 is 14 residues long. V gave up 2 bases and J gave up 4 bases, with 10 bases separating them. Germline V gives CDR1 SEHNR, CDR2 FQNEAQ (reference sequence). CDR3 sequence (DNA): TGTGCCAGCAGCTTAAGAGGACTCCCAGATACGCAGTATTTT. Protein: CASSLRGLPDTQYF.

To note about this clonotype: At one boundary the junction diverges from the germline segment, which might be a read error. The chain uses TRBV4-1 and TRBJ2-1; 8 bases are shared with TRBD2. This CDR3 comprises 14 residues. Germline loops: CDR1 MGHRA, CDR2 YSYEKL. CDR3 residues: CASSQGLAGNEQFF. The CDR3 DNA is TGCGCCAGCAGTCAAGGGCTAGCGGGTAATGAGCAGTTCTTC.

The J gene is TRBJ2-6, the V gene TRBV30; perhaps TRBD2 as D (5 bases). CDR3 length equals 16 residues. Germline assignment: CDR1 GTSNPN and CDR2 SVGIG (reference sequence). The V end lost 8 bases, the J end lost 0 bases, and 17 bases lay between the germline ends. As DNA, the CDR3 is TGTGCCGGAGGACGGTGGAAGAACTCTGGGGCCAACGTCCTGACTTTC. Protein product: CAGGRWKNSGANVLTF.

The gene calls are TRBV11-2 and TRBJ2-5; no reliable D call. CDR1 SGHAT and CDR2 FQNNGV come from the germline V gene. The CDR3 length is 14 residues. V was pared by 5 bases and J by 0 bases, with 10 bases between. CDR3 protein: CASSLSTYQETQYF. For the CDR3, the DNA is TGTGCCAGCAGCCTAAGCACGTACCAAGAGACCCAGTACTTC.

J is TRBJ1-1 and V is TRBV18, with 10 bases matching TRBD1. Trimming took 5 bases from V and 0 from J; bases not matched to a gene: 3. CDR3 length: 15 amino acids. Germline CDR1 is KGHSH and CDR2 is LQKENI. The CDR3 coding sequence is TGTGCCAGCTCATGGACAGGGGGGATGAACACTGAAGCTTTCTTT. Its protein product is CASSWTGGMNTEAFF.

The table lists this clonotype with many counts. The chain is built from TRBV4-2 and TRBJ1-5, with TRBD1 matching 8 bases. V lost 3 bases to trimming and J lost 5 bases; unmatched junction nucleotides: 0. Germline loops: CDR1 LGHNA, CDR2 YNFKEQ. CDR3 length: 13 amino acids. The CDR3 DNA is TGTGCCAGCAGCCAGGACAGGGATCAGCCCCAGCATTTT. Protein: CASSQDRDQPQHF.

The chain carries TRBV5-1 and TRBJ2-3; tentatively, D is TRBD1 (6 bases). V was clipped by 0 bases and J by 0 bases, with 14 bases between them. The CDR3 extends over 17 amino acids. Germline V gene data show CDR1 as SGHRS and CDR2 as YFSETQ. The CDR3, as DNA: TGCGCCAGCAGCTTGGGCTTTGGGGACACTAGCACAGATACGCAGTATTTT. Translating it yields CASSLGFGDTSTDTQYF.

The CDR3 DNA reads TGCAGTGCTAGAGCCTTCGGGGCTCTCGGGACACCTATTTACAATGAGCAGTTCTTC. Its protein is CSARAFGALGTPIYNEQFF. The chain has TRBV20-1 and TRBJ2-1; a possible D gene is TRBD1 (6 bases). CDR3 length equals 19 residues. The germline gives CDR1 DFQATT, CDR2 SNEGSKA (reference sequence). The germline V and J ends were trimmed by 1 base and 4 bases, with 26 bases remaining between them.

This clonotype was recorded a few times. The chain combines TRBV4-3 with TRBJ2-5; 9 bases line up with TRBD2. Germline V CDR1 and CDR2: LGHNA, YSLEER. This CDR3 spans 17 amino acids. Unmatched junction bases numbered 16, after V lost 2 bases and J lost 9 bases. Written as DNA, the CDR3 is TGCGCCAGCAGCCAATCCGGAGGCGCTAGCGGGGTTCTGGCCCAGTACTTC. Protein sequence: CASSQSGGASGVLAQYF.

This clonotype was found many times. The chain joins TRBV4-1 to TRBJ1-1; D is ambiguous. The CDR3 length is 16 residues. Germline CDR1 MGHRA, CDR2 YSYEKL. Trimming shortened V by 0 bases and J by 0 bases, and 11 bases separated the two germline ends. The CDR3 DNA is TGCGCCAGCAGCCAAGATGCCGGCAGGATGAACACTGAAGCTTTCTTT. It specifies CASSQDAGRMNTEAFF.

The chain couples TRBV4-3 to TRBJ1-3; no clear D. The CDR3 loop spans 16 amino acids. Between the trimmed V and J ends, which lost 0 bases and 1 base, there was a span of 10 bases. CDR1 and CDR2 (germline): LGHNA, YSLEER. CDR3 loop: CASSQERGISGNTIYF. CDR3 sequence (DNA): TGCGCCAGCAGCCAAGAGCGGGGAATATCTGGAAACACCATATATTTT.

The chain uses TRBV6-2 or TRBV6-3 and TRBJ2-3; TRBD1 matches at 12 bases. Trimming took 4 bases from V and 5 from J; bases not matched to a gene: 7. The germline V gene encodes CDR1 MNHEY and CDR2 SVGEGT. This CDR3 spans 16 amino acids. CDR3 nucleotide sequence: TGTGCCAGCAGTTCGGGACAGGGGGCGCTCGGAGATACGCAGTATTTT. Its translation is CASSSGQGALGDTQYF.